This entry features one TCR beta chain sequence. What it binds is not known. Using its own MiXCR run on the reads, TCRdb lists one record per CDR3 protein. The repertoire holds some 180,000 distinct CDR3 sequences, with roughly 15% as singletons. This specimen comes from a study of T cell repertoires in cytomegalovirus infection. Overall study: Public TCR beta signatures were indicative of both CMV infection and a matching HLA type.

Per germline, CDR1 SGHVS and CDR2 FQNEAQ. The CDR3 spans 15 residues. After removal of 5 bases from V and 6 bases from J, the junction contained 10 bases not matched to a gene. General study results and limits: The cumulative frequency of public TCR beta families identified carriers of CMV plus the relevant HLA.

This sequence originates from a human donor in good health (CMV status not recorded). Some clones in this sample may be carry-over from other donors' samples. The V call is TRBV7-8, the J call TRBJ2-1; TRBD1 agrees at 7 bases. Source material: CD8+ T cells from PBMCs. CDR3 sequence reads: CASSGMGQYGNEQFF. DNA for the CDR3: TGTGCCAGCAGCGGAATGGGACAGTATGGCAATGAGCAGTTCTTC.